The entry below gives a single TCR beta chain sequence along with its context. This clonotype was observed many times. Its specific antigen is unknown. Per-base qualities were not stored, and no clone one base away is much larger. TCR beta CDR3 regions were amplified from RNA transcripts for repertoire sequencing. The first round was an RT-PCR using HTBI primers with the Qiagen OneStep RT-PCR kit, and this first round was followed by a second-round multiplex PCR, then size selection and purification. Libraries were sequenced paired-end with 100 bp reads on an Illumina HiSeq2000. On the study's bioinformatics: SOAPnuke was used for read processing, and reads with adapters, uncalled bases, a mean Phred below 15, or no exact constant-primer or identifier match were discarded. COPE v1.2.5 was used to merge high-quality paired reads. Clonotypes were defined as unique nucleotide sequences and were aligned to IMGT TRB V, D and J references using MiTCR v1.1. The analysis was limited to V-J combinations with a frequency above 0.0001, which together covered approximately 99% of repertoires. A TCR clonal expansion and chaos score per V-J combination was defined as the ratio of F50 clonal expansion to chaos observed in the TCRdist matrix. Welch's t-statistics and random forest were used to reduce features to 10 to 15 V-J combinations, which were fed into a naive Bayes classifier. The Morisita-Horn index was used to measure how similar the thyroid and blood repertoires were. Using fastp at Q25 and MiXCR, TCRdb reprocessed the public reads and kept productive beta chains. Here each entry gathers all rows of one CDR3 protein and keeps the most common genes and DNA. The authors' filters were not applied to this entry. This sample holds some 25,000 distinct CDR3 sequences; around 50% were observed only once. 6.5% of the sample is held by the ten biggest clonotypes.

Counted from cysteine to phenylalanine, this CDR3 has 14 amino acids. Just CDR3 DNA is preserved here, 42 bases in frame from base 1. Unmatched junction bases come to 8, with V trimmed by 5 bases and J by 9 bases. CDR1 and CDR2 (SGHAT, FQNNGV) derive from the germline V gene. This sample is part of a study of Graves' ophthalmopathy and Graves' hyperthyroidism (dated by TCRdb to the late 2010s). For the wider study: Peripheral blood was collected at initial diagnosis, prior to any treatment. The study used TCR beta repertoire signatures to distinguish Graves' ophthalmopathy from Graves' hyperthyroidism and to predict progression to ophthalmopathy. In total, under 150 blood samples were TCR-sequenced: around 42 ophthalmopathy, under 80 hyperthyroidism and about 17 hyperthyroidism-to-ophthalmopathy patients. A discovery set of 100 patients (roughly 41 ophthalmopathy, some 58 stable hyperthyroidism) was enrolled to explore V-J signatures distinguishing ophthalmopathy from hyperthyroidism. An independent validation cohort was composed of approximately 18 hyperthyroidism patients and around 16 patients who later progressed from hyperthyroidism to ophthalmopathy. In more than five hyperthyroidism patients, the T-cell repertoires found in thyroid tissue were compared with those found in blood. Once sampling was done, hyperthyroidism patients were given methimazole at a starting dose of 30 mg daily, while ophthalmopathy patients were given high-dose intravenous methylprednisolone.

A patient counted as having stable hyperthyroidism if there was no progression to ophthalmopathy within 18 months of follow-up. Patients with hyperthyroidism were aged 18 to 65 years, had been newly diagnosed, and had a disease duration of less than 2 months. Patients with other autoimmune diseases, uncontrolled infections, pregnancy or lactation were excluded from the study. Diagnosis was based on clinical symptoms, serum thyroxine, TRAb, thyroid ultrasound and orbital computed tomography. Ficoll-Paque density gradient centrifugation was used to isolate PBMCs from around 10 ml of fresh peripheral blood. Total RNA was extracted with Trizol reagent and quality-checked on an Agilent 2100 Bioanalyzer. General conclusions and limits of the study: Most of the expanded thyroid clonotypes with a frequency above 0.001 were also detected in blood, and it was suggested that the thyroid immune response may be reflected by blood repertoires. In validation, the model predicted ophthalmopathy progression with 55% to 71% sensitivity and about 77% specificity; fewer than 15 predicted patients were CT-confirmed with GO in a median of about 6.2 months. In cross-validation, the 13-signature model distinguished ophthalmopathy from stable hyperthyroidism with 85% to 90% sensitivity and around 82% specificity, and in the test set the corresponding values were roughly 80% and 76%. Sample size was not predetermined statistically, and investigators were not blinded to group allocation.

This TCR derives from an adult woman with stable Graves' hyperthyroidism. The chain employs TRBV11-2 and TRBJ2-1; 9 central bases correspond to TRBD1. Sequencing was done on a sample of peripheral blood. For the CDR3, the sequence is CASSLGQGFAEQFF. At the DNA level, the sequence is TGTGCCAGCAGCCTGGGACAGGGATTTGCTGAGCAGTTCTTC.